One sample yielded the 32 T cell receptor beta chains listed below, sequenced in a study of T cell repertoires in cytomegalovirus infection. Using its own MiXCR run on the reads, TCRdb lists one record per CDR3 protein. Of more than 650,000 distinct CDR3 sequences listed, approximately 40% were seen once; the top ten hold 2.5% to 3.5%. Sequenced sample: PBMCs. The receptors here all came from a human donor in good health (CMV status not recorded). Some clones in this sample may be carry-over from other donors' samples.

The V call is TRBV6-5, the J call TRBJ2-3; TRBD2 matches 12 bases. The germline gives CDR1 MNHEY, CDR2 SVGAGI. V was clipped by 5 bases and J by 2 bases; unmatched bases: 8. The CDR3 length is 17 residues. Here the CDR3 DNA reads TGTGCCAGCAGTGGGAAGGGACTAGCGGGTATCACAGATACGCAGTATTTT. Translating gives CASSGKGLAGITDTQYF.

This clonotype showed up many times. The rearrangement links TRBV7-9 to TRBJ2-7, with D possibly called TRBD1 or TRBD2 (5 bases each). The CDR3 has 14 residues. Germline CDR1 is SEHNR and CDR2 is FQNEAQ (reference sequence). Trimming stripped 5 bases from V and 7 bases from J, with 18 bases between. The CDR3 here is CASSPSVGRGEQYF. The CDR3 DNA follows: TGTGCCAGCAGCCCATCGGTGGGGCGCGGGGAGCAGTACTTC. The full variable domain, rest sourced from reference TRBV7-9 and TRBJ2-7, is DTGVSQNPRHKITKRGQNVTFRCDPISEHNRLYWYRQTLGQGPEFLTYFQNEAQLEKSRLLSDRFSAERPKGSFSTLEIQRTEQGDSAMYLCASSPSVGRGEQYFGPGTRLTVT.

This chain joins TRBV19 and TRBJ1-5; 9 bases fit TRBD1. CDR1 LNHDA and CDR2 SQIVND come from the germline V gene (reference sequence). Trimming cost V 4 bases and J 6 bases; bases outside gene matches: 7. The CDR3 spans 15 residues. CDR3 amino acids: CASSTMDRGTQPQHF. The CDR3, as DNA: TGTGCCAGTAGTACGATGGACAGGGGAACTCAGCCCCAGCATTTT.

This clonotype has more than one count but fewer than ten. J is TRBJ2-7 and V is TRBV6-1, with D possibly TRBD2 on 6 matching bases. CDR3 length: 14 amino acids. Germline V gene data show CDR1 as MNHNS and CDR2 as SASEGT. The V gene lost 6 bases and the J gene lost 3 bases, with 15 bases spanning the gap. Here the CDR3 reads CASRIGTEFYEQYF. As DNA, the CDR3 is TGTGCCAGCAGGATCGGGACTGAGTTCTACGAGCAGTACTTC.

This chain joins TRBV7-8 and TRBJ2-7; TRBD2 matches 9 bases. The better agreement between TRBJ2-1 and the DNA end casts doubt on the J call. CDR1 and CDR2 from the germline V gene are SGHVS and FQNEAQ. The CDR3 spans 17 residues. CDR3 sequence (DNA): TGTGCCAGCAACCGAGGGCGAGGGAGCGGGAGGTCCTACGAGCAGTTCTTC. This codes for CASNRGRGSGRSYEQFF.

The CDR3 sequence is CSANPSGGIVNSPLHF. DNA of the CDR3: TGCAGTGCTAACCCTTCAGGGGGCATTGTTAATTCACCCCTCCACTTT. The J gene is TRBJ1-6, the V gene TRBV20-1; TRBD1 agrees at 8 bases. The CDR3 spans 16 residues. With 4 bases clipped from V and 6 bases from J, the junction kept 11 bases outside the gene matches. Germline V CDR1 and CDR2: DFQATT, SNEGSKA (reference sequence).

A few counts support this clonotype. The gene calls are TRBV25-1 and TRBJ2-7; 9 bases are shared with TRBD2. In germline, CDR1 is MGHDK, CDR2 SYGVNS. V gave up 8 bases and J gave up 4 bases; unmatched junction bases: 3. The CDR3 loop spans 12 amino acids. The CDR3 DNA reads as TGTGCCAGCCTTAGCGGGAGATACGAGCAGTACTTC. The encoded protein is CASLSGRYEQYF.

This clonotype was seen only a few times. The chain is built from TRBV28 and TRBJ2-2, with D possibly being TRBD1 (5 bases). Germline-derived CDR1 and CDR2 are MDHEN and SYDVKM. V lost 3 bases to trimming and J lost 7 bases, with 24 bases between them. This CDR3 has 18 residues. The CDR3 sequence is CASSLGQEIQLYGGELFF. Here the CDR3 DNA reads TGTGCCAGCAGTTTGGGGCAAGAGATACAACTTTACGGCGGGGAGCTGTTTTTT. Full variable domain (remainder filled in from reference TRBV28 and TRBJ2-2): DVKVTQSSRYLVKRTGEKVFLECVQDMDHENMFWYRQDPGLGLRLIYFSYDVKMKEKGDIPEGYSVSREKKERFSLILESASTNQTSMYLCASSLGQEIQLYGGELFFGEGSRLTVL.

This chain uses TRBV28 with TRBJ2-7, with D perhaps being TRBD1 or TRBD2 (5 bases each). The V end was cut by 5 bases, the J end by 7 bases, with 21 bases between. This CDR3 has 15 residues. Looked up from germline, CDR1 is MDHEN and CDR2 is SYDVKM. The CDR3 region has the DNA TGTGCCAGCAGTCCCCGGACGGGACCTGTGGGGGAGCAGTACTTC. Its protein is CASSPRTGPVGEQYF.

Note on this clonotype: This sequence may be a read error, since a much larger clone differs from it by one base. CDR3 sequence (DNA): TGTGCCAGCAGTAGATCGTCCGGGCGCTGGGATGAGCAGTTCTTC. This sequence encodes CASSRSSGRWDEQFF. The gene calls are TRBV6-5 and TRBJ2-1; D gene unclear. The CDR3 has 15 amino acids. Trimming pared 5 bases from V and 8 bases from J, leaving 19 bases between. The germline V gene has CDR1 MNHEY and CDR2 SVGAGI.

The V and J genes are TRBV11-1 and TRBJ2-7, with a possible D match to TRBD1 (5 bases). There are 13 residues in the CDR3. V was pared by 2 bases and J by 7 bases, with 12 bases between. CDR1 and CDR2 (germline): SGHAT, FQDESV (reference sequence). The CDR3 DNA follows: TGTGCCAGCAGCTTAACGGTCAGGGAAGAGCAGTACTTC. Translating gives CASSLTVREEQYF.

The V and J genes are TRBV29-1 and TRBJ1-2; 10 bases line up with TRBD1. Germline CDR1 SQVTM, CDR2 ANQGSEA. The CDR3 loop spans 14 amino acids. Trimming cost V 1 base and J 8 bases; bases outside gene matches: 7. In DNA, the CDR3 is TGCAGCGTTGAAGGACAGGGGGCGCATTCCGGCTACACCTTC. It codes for CSVEGQGAHSGYTF.

The CDR3, as DNA: TGCGCCAGCAGCTTGATGCCTGGACAGGAGGCAGATACGCAGTATTTT. Its translation: CASSLMPGQEADTQYF. The gene calls are TRBV5-1 and TRBJ2-3, with TRBD1 matching over 7 bases. The J segment lost 4 bases and the V segment lost 1 base, leaving 9 bases of the junction unmatched. Germline lookup yields CDR1 SGHRS and CDR2 YFSETQ. There are 16 residues in the CDR3.

The J gene is TRBJ1-1, the V gene TRBV20-1, with a possible D match to TRBD1 (6 bases). Germline values: CDR1 DFQATT, CDR2 SNEGSKA (reference sequence). Trimming stripped 2 bases from V and 10 bases from J, with 17 bases between. The CDR3 totals 13 residues. CDR3 sequence reads: CSARQGHGSRAFF. The CDR3, as DNA: TGCAGTGCTAGACAGGGACATGGTTCGCGAGCTTTCTTT.

This clonotype was picked up one time. This chain uses TRBV20-1 with TRBJ2-7; 7 nucleotides line up with TRBD2. Germline CDR1 reads DFQATT; CDR2 reads SNEGSKA (reference sequence). With V trimmed by 5 bases and J by 4 bases, 14 bases remained unmatched. The CDR3 runs to 15 residues. CDR3 nucleotides: TGCAGTGCTGTCCCAGGCGCGGGAGATGGGTACGAGCAGTACTTC. Its protein is CSAVPGAGDGYEQYF.

This chain joins TRBV7-8 and TRBJ2-7, with D perhaps TRBD1 or TRBD2 (5 bases each). The V end lost 7 bases, the J end lost 6 bases, and 25 bases lay between the germline ends. The CDR3 is 16 amino acids. Per the germline V gene, CDR1 is SGHVS and CDR2 is FQNEAQ. The CDR3 spells CASTPALGTPLSEQYF. CDR3 sequence (DNA): TGTGCCAGCACCCCGGCTCTGGGGACCCCACTCTCCGAGCAGTACTTC. The variable domain in full, with the rest retrieved from reference TRBV7-8 and TRBJ2-7, is GAGVSQSPRYKVAKRGQDVALRCDPISGHVSLFWYQQALGQGPEFLTYFQNEAQLDKSGLPSDRFFAERPEGSVSTLKIQRTQQEDSAVYLCASTPALGTPLSEQYFGPGTRLTVT.

This chain connects TRBV24-1 to TRBJ2-3; the match to TRBD1 covers 7 bases. Germline CDR1 reads KGHDR; CDR2 reads SFDVKD. This CDR3 is built from 16 residues. The V segment lost 4 bases and the J segment 0 bases; nucleotides outside the gene matches: 6. The CDR3 DNA reads as TGTGCCACCAGTGACCTCGGGACAGCAAGCACAGATACGCAGTATTTT. This sequence encodes CATSDLGTASTDTQYF.

About this clonotype: Relative to the germline gene, one junction end is altered; a read error may explain this. The V and J genes are TRBV7-6 and TRBJ2-2, with D tentatively TRBD1 (5 bases). Germline-derived CDR1 and CDR2 are SGHVS and FNYEAQ. This CDR3 spans 14 amino acids. The CDR3 reads CASSLTENTGELFF. CDR3 bases: TGTGCTAGCAGCTTGACAGAGAACACCGGGGAGCTGTTTTTT.

The table lists this clonotype with a few counts. The V and J genes are TRBV7-2 and TRBJ1-6; D gene uncertain. CDR3 size: 12 residues. Trimming stripped 1 base from V and 12 bases from J, with 7 bases between. Germline values: CDR1 SGHTA, CDR2 FQGNSA. CDR3 nucleotides: TGTGCCAGCAGCTTAGACCGAGGACCCCTCCACTTT. It translates to CASSLDRGPLHF.

This chain uses TRBV29-1 with TRBJ1-2, with 7 bases lining up with TRBD1. CDR1 and CDR2 from the germline V gene are SQVTM and ANQGSEA. With V trimmed by 5 bases and J by 4 bases, 7 bases remained unmatched. The CDR3 extends over 13 amino acids. This CDR3 is CSVSRDSVYGYTF. The CDR3 region has the DNA TGCAGCGTTAGCCGGGACAGCGTCTATGGCTACACCTTC. Based on the CDR3 plus reference TRBV29-1 and TRBJ1-2, the full variable domain is SAVISQKPSRDICQRGTSLTIQCQVDSQVTMMFWYRQQPGQSLTLIATANQGSEATYESGFVIDKFPISRPNLTFSTLTVSNMSPEDSSIYLCSVSRDSVYGYTFGSGTRLTVV.

This clonotype appeared many times. This chain links TRBV7-9 with TRBJ2-7; TRBD1 is a possible D gene (5 bases). The CDR3 spans 13 residues. Per germline, CDR1 SEHNR and CDR2 FQNEAQ (reference sequence). Trimming shortened V by 4 bases and J by 4 bases, and 11 bases separated the two germline ends. The CDR3: CASSSTVGYEQYF. In nucleotides, the CDR3 is TGTGCCAGCAGCTCGACAGTGGGGTACGAGCAGTACTTC.

Notes on this clonotype: An end of the junction does not agree with germline; a read error may underlie this. The V gene is TRBV12-3 or TRBV12-4, the J gene TRBJ2-1, with a possible D match to TRBD1 (6 bases). The CDR3 is made up of 17 amino acids. In DNA form, the CDR3 reads TGTGGCAGCAGTTTACGGCGGCCCAGGGGAAGGGGCAATGAGCAGTTCTTC. This encodes CGSSLRRPRGRGNEQFF.

V and J are TRBV7-2 and TRBJ1-5; TRBD1 aligns across 7 bases. CDR3 length: 14 amino acids. CDR1 SGHTA and CDR2 FQGNSA come from the germline V gene. The V segment lost 5 bases and the J segment 4 bases; nucleotides outside the gene matches: 5. CDR3 residues: CASSRRQGNQPQHF. CDR3 DNA sequence: TGTGCCAGCAGCCGTAGACAGGGTAATCAGCCCCAGCATTTT.

The J gene is TRBJ2-7, the V gene TRBV20-1; 11 bases are a match to TRBD2. After removal of 6 bases from V and 1 base from J, the junction contained 8 bases not matched to a gene. CDR1 and CDR2 from the germline V gene are DFQATT and SNEGSKA (reference sequence). The length of the CDR3 is 15 residues. CDR3 residues: CSAPRGLAESYEQYF. The CDR3 DNA reads as TGCAGTGCCCCGCGGGGACTAGCGGAATCCTACGAGCAGTACTTC.

The rearrangement links TRBV6-5 to TRBJ2-3, with 10 bases aligning to TRBD1. The germline V gene has CDR1 MNHEY and CDR2 SVGAGI. The CDR3 length is 18 residues. The V and J ends lost 2 bases and 4 bases, in that order; junction bases with no gene match: 12. The CDR3 spells CASSYRPPGQGLSDTQYF. The CDR3 DNA is TGTGCCAGCAGTTACCGGCCACCGGGACAGGGGCTTTCAGATACGCAGTATTTT.

This clonotype showed up just a few times. V and J are TRBV27 and TRBJ1-2; D call uncertain. Trimming took 5 bases from V and 7 from J, leaving 8 bases between them. The V gene's germline CDR1 is MNHEY and CDR2 SMNVEV (reference sequence). This CDR3 contains 11 residues. This CDR3 reads CASSAGSGYTF. The CDR3 DNA follows: TGTGCCAGCAGTGCGGGCTCTGGCTACACCTTC.

V gene TRBV11-2 combines with J gene TRBJ1-1; TRBD1 is a possible D gene (5 bases). The CDR3 length is 14 residues. V lost 3 bases and J lost 3, with 11 bases in between. CDR1 SGHAT and CDR2 FQNNGV come from the germline V gene. CDR3 nucleotides: TGTGCCAGCAGCTTGGACATCCTGGACACTGAAGCTTTCTTT. Translated: CASSLDILDTEAFF.

This chain connects TRBV11-3 to TRBJ2-5; a possible D gene is TRBD1 (5 bases). In germline, CDR1 is SGHNT, CDR2 YENEEA. The CDR3 runs to 15 residues. V was shortened by 2 bases and J by 2 bases, with 12 bases between the two germline ends. This CDR3 reads CASSLTGETQETQYF. CDR3 nucleotide sequence: TGTGCCAGCAGCTTAACAGGAGAAACGCAAGAGACCCAGTACTTC.

This clonotype has ten or more counts. The J gene is TRBJ1-1, the V gene TRBV7-2; a weak D match, TRBD1 (5 bases). This CDR3 has 15 amino acids. CDR1 SGHTA and CDR2 FQGNSA come from the germline V gene. V was shortened by 5 bases and J by 4 bases, with 17 bases between the two germline ends. CDR3 in amino acids: CASSRAGTSTTEAFF. The CDR3 DNA is TGTGCCAGCAGCCGAGCCGGGACGTCAACCACTGAAGCTTTCTTT.

On this clonotype: A much larger clone lies one base from this, so it may be a read error. The chain links TRBV7-9 to TRBJ2-2; D is uncertain. The CDR3 extends over 12 amino acids. In germline, CDR1 is SEHNR, CDR2 FQNEAQ (reference sequence). The CDR3 DNA sequence: TGTGCCAGCAGAACCGACACCGTGGAGCTGTTTTTT. The encoded protein is CASRTDTVELFF.

In its sample, this clonotype was seen a few times. This rearrangement joins TRBV18 to TRBJ2-3, with TRBD1 matching over 9 bases. Trimming took 4 bases from V and 5 from J; bases not matched to a gene: 10. The CDR3 has 16 amino acids. In germline, CDR1 is KGHSH, CDR2 LQKENI. The CDR3 region has the DNA TGTGCCAGCTCACTGGGCAAGGGACAGGGTCAAGATACGCAGTATTTT. This gives the protein CASSLGKGQGQDTQYF.

This clonotype came up many times. V gene TRBV7-2 combines with J gene TRBJ2-2; a weak D match, TRBD1 (6 bases). The CDR3 loop spans 13 amino acids. V shed 11 bases and J shed 2 bases, with 12 bases lying between them. CDR1 SGHTA and CDR2 FQGNSA come from the germline V gene. CDR3 amino acids: CAVGTTNTGELFF. In DNA form, the CDR3 reads TGTGCCGTCGGGACAACAAACACCGGGGAGCTGTTTTTT.